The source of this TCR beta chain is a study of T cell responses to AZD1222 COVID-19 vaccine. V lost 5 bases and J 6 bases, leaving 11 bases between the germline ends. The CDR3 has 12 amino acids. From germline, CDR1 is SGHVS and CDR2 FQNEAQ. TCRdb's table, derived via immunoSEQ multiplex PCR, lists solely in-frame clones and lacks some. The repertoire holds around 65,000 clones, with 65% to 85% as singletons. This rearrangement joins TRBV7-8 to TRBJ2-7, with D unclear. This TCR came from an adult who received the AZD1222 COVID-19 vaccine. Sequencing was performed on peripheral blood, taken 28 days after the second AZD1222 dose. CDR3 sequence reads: CASSHMRSEQYF. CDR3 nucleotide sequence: TGTGCCAGCAGCCACATGCGTAGCGAGCAGTACTTC.